The 14 T cell receptor beta chains reported below all come from one sample, sequenced in a study of cytomegalovirus exposure and HLA in healthy donors. Use of 60 Vbeta and 13 Jbeta primers characterized the PCR. The repertoire was sequenced with immunoSEQ multiplex PCR; TCRdb's copy has only in-frame clones and lacks some. The table has 55,000 to 70,000 clones, 65% to 75% seen once; the top ten hold 5.4%. The specimen sequenced was PBMCs. All receptors come from a woman younger than 45 in good health and CMV-seronegative.

The chain combines TRBV7-9 with TRBJ2-3, with 7 bases matching TRBD1. CDR1 and CDR2 from the germline V gene are SEHNR and FQNEAQ (reference sequence). This CDR3 region has 16 residues. The junction had 11 bases not matched to a gene; V was cut back by 5 bases and J by 3 bases. The CDR3 region is CASSPATGRRTDTQYF. The CDR3 nucleotides are TGTGCCAGCAGCCCTGCGACAGGGCGTAGAACAGATACGCAGTATTTT. Variable domain in full (rest from reference TRBV7-9 and TRBJ2-3): DTGVSQNPRHKITKRGQNVTFRCDPISEHNRLYWYRQTLGQGPEFLTYFQNEAQLEKSRLLSDRFSAERPKGSFSTLEIQRTEQGDSAMYLCASSPATGRRTDTQYFGPGTRLTVL.

This clone was counted a single time. This rearrangement joins TRBV4-2 to TRBJ2-2, with 9 bases fitting TRBD2. Germline trimming cut 1 base from V and 7 bases from J; bases unmatched to any gene: 10. Germline-derived CDR1 and CDR2 are LGHNA and YNFKEQ. The CDR3 runs to 17 residues. Written as DNA, the CDR3 is TGTGCCAGCAGCCAAGGTGTGGCGGGAGGGCCCGGCGGGGAGCTGTTTTTT. The encoded protein is CASSQGVAGGPGGELFF.

The chain uses TRBV6-1 and TRBJ2-1; TRBD2 agrees at 14 bases. V was clipped by 7 bases and J by 6 bases; unmatched bases: 5. Germline assignment: CDR1 MNHNS and CDR2 SASEGT. The CDR3 totals 15 residues. The CDR3 DNA follows: TGTGCCAGCACTAAGACTAGCGGGAGGGCCAATGAGCAGTTCTTC. Its translation is CASTKTSGRANEQFF.

The V gene is TRBV6-5, the J gene TRBJ2-7; no firm D call. V was clipped by 4 bases and J by 2 bases, with 9 bases between them. The CDR3 loop spans 13 amino acids. Per the germline V gene, CDR1 is MNHEY and CDR2 is SVGAGI. The CDR3 here is CASSFPPTYEQYF. The CDR3 nucleotides are TGTGCCAGCAGTTTCCCCCCCACCTACGAGCAGTACTTC.

This sequence joins TRBV19 and TRBJ2-1, with 10 bases identical to TRBD2. V dropped 4 bases and J dropped 7; count of bases not matched to a gene: 10. The CDR3 extends over 16 amino acids. In germline, CDR1 is LNHDA, CDR2 SQIVND (reference sequence). CDR3 protein: CASSTPSASGRNEQFF. The CDR3, as DNA: TGTGCCAGTAGTACCCCTTCCGCTAGCGGGAGAAATGAGCAGTTCTTC. Full variable domain (remainder filled in from reference TRBV19 and TRBJ2-1): DGGITQSPKYLFRKEGQNVTLSCEQNLNHDAMYWYRQDPGQGLRLIYYSQIVNDFQKGDIAEGYSVSREKKESFPLTVTSAQKNPTAFYLCASSTPSASGRNEQFFGPGTRLTVL.

J is TRBJ2-7 and V is TRBV28; 9 nucleotides align to TRBD1. CDR1 and CDR2 from the germline V gene are MDHEN and SYDVKM. The CDR3 is made up of 17 amino acids. V lost 3 bases and J lost 5; bases outside the gene matches: 14. The CDR3 DNA follows: TGTGCCAGCAGTTTGACCGTACTTCGGGACAGGGAACACGAGCAGTACTTC. Translating gives CASSLTVLRDREHEQYF.

CDR3 in amino acids: CASSSLPGEGGNQPQHF. The DNA of the CDR3 is TGTGCCAGCTCATCTCTCCCAGGGGAAGGGGGCAATCAGCCCCAGCATTTT. The chain couples TRBV18 to TRBJ1-5; perhaps TRBD1 as D (6 bases). Germline lookup yields CDR1 KGHSH and CDR2 LQKENI. V lost 5 bases and J lost 2, with 19 bases in between. This CDR3 is 17 amino acids long.

This chain joins TRBV19 and TRBJ2-7, with D possibly matching TRBD2 (6 bases). CDR1 and CDR2 (germline): LNHDA, SQIVND (reference sequence). The V gene lost 5 bases and the J gene lost 3 bases, with 20 bases spanning the gap. This CDR3 has 16 amino acids. CDR3 nucleotides: TGTGCCAGTAGTTCCGGACCGGGCCCAGCGGGCTACGAGCAGTACTTC. It translates to CASSSGPGPAGYEQYF.

J is TRBJ2-2 and V is TRBV4-1; tentative D call: TRBD2 (6 bases). V lost 1 base and J 5 bases, leaving 11 bases between the germline ends. Per germline, CDR1 MGHRA and CDR2 YSYEKL. CDR3 length: 15 amino acids. The DNA for the CDR3 is TGCGCCAGCAGCCAAGTCCTCGCGGGGACCGGGGAGCTGTTTTTT. Protein sequence: CASSQVLAGTGELFF.

This sequence joins TRBV2 and TRBJ2-3; 7 bases are shared with TRBD1. From germline, CDR1 is SNHLY and CDR2 FYNNEI. This CDR3 contains 13 residues. The ends lost 7 bases at V and 1 base at J; junction bases unmatched: 2. CDR3 in amino acids: CASIDRGTDTQYF. The CDR3 nucleotides read TGTGCCAGCATAGACAGGGGCACAGATACGCAGTATTTT.

In this sample, this clone turned up a few times. This chain connects TRBV2 to TRBJ1-2; D unresolved. The length of the CDR3 is 15 residues. Germline V CDR1 and CDR2: SNHLY, FYNNEI. Between the trimmed V and J ends, which lost 6 bases and 7 bases, there was a span of 21 bases. The CDR3 nucleotides read TGTGCCAGCAGCCTAGCTGGACGGGTCGGTGGTGGCTACACCTTC. It is translated as CASSLAGRVGGGYTF. Combining the CDR3 with reference TRBV2 and TRBJ1-2 gives the whole variable domain EPEVTQTPSHQVTQMGQEVILRCVPISNHLYFYWYRQILGQKVEFLVSFYNNEISEKSEIFDDQFSVERPDGSNFTLKIRSTKLEDSAMYFCASSLAGRVGGGYTFGSGTRLTVV.

The CDR3 loop reads CASSLTEQETQYF. CDR3 bases: TGTGCCAGCTCACTAACAGAGCAAGAGACCCAGTACTTC. V and J are TRBV18 and TRBJ2-5, with D unclear. Per germline, CDR1 KGHSH and CDR2 LQKENI. The CDR3 runs 13 residues. Trimming took off 4 bases at V and 2 bases at J, with 8 bases between the two ends. Complete variable domain (other parts from reference TRBV18 and TRBJ2-5): NAGVMQNPRHLVRRRGQEARLRCSPMKGHSHVYWYRQLPEEGLKFMVYLQKENIIDESGMPKERFSAEFPKEGPSILRIQQVVRGDSAAYFCASSLTEQETQYFGPGTRLLVL.

The chain recombines TRBV7-3 with TRBJ2-3; D not resolved. In germline, CDR1 is SGHTA, CDR2 FQGTGA. The CDR3 runs 14 residues. V lost 2 bases, J lost 2 bases, and 8 bases lay in between. Here the CDR3 reads CASSLLTPTDTQYF. The CDR3 DNA sequence: TGTGCCAGCAGCTTATTAACTCCCACAGATACGCAGTATTTT. Together with reference TRBV7-3 and TRBJ2-3, the CDR3 gives the full variable domain: GAGVSQTPSNKVTEKGKYVELRCDPISGHTALYWYRQSLGQGPEFLIYFQGTGAADDSGLPNDRFFAVRPEGSVSTLKIQRTERGDSAVYLCASSLLTPTDTQYFGPGTRLTVL.

The rearrangement joins TRBV27 to TRBJ1-2; 9 positions agree with TRBD1. CDR1 is MNHEY and CDR2 is SMNVEV in the germline V gene (reference sequence). V shed 6 bases, J shed 7 bases, and the junction held 15 bases outside the gene matches. The CDR3 contains 16 residues. The CDR3 loop is CASSSYRDRDLVGYTF. Here the CDR3 DNA reads TGTGCCAGCAGCTCTTATAGGGACAGGGATTTGGTTGGCTACACCTTC.